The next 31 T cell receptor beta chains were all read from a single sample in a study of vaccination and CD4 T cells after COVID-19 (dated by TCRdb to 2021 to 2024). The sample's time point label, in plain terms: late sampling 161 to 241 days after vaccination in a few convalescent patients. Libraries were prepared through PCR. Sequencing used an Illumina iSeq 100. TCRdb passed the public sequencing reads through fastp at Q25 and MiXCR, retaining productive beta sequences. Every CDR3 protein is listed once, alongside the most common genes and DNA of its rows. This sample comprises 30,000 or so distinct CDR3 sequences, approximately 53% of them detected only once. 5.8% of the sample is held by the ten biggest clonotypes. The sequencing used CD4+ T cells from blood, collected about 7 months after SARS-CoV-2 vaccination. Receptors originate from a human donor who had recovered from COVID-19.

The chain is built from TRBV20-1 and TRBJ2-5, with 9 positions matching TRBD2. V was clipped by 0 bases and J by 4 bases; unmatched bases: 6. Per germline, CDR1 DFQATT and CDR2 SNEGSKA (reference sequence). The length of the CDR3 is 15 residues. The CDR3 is CSARDPGLARETQYF. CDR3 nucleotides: TGCAGTGCTAGAGATCCGGGACTAGCTCGAGAGACCCAGTACTTC.

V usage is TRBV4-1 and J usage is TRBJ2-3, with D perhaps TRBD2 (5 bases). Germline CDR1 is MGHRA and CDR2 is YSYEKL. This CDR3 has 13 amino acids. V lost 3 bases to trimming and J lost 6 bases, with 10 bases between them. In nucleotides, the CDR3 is TGCGCCAGCAGCCATGGGGAGCGGGATACGCAGTATTTT. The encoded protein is CASSHGERDTQYF.

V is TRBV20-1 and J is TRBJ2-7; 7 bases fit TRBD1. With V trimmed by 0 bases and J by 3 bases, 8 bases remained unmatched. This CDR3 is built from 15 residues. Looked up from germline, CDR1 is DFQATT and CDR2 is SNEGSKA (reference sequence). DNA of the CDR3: TGCAGTGCTAGAGATCCCCGACAGGGAAACTACGAGCAGTACTTC. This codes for CSARDPRQGNYEQYF.

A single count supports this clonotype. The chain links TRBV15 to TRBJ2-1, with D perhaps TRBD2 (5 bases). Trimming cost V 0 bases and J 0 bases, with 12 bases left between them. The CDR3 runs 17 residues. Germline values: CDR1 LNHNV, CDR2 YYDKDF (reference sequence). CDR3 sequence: CATSREIALSSYNEQFF. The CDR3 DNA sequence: TGTGCCACCAGCAGAGAAATAGCGCTCAGCTCCTACAATGAGCAGTTCTTC. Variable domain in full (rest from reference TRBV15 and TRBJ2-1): DAMVIQNPRYQVTQFGKPVTLSCSQTLNHNVMYWYQQKSSQAPKLLFHYYDKDFNNEADTPDNFQSRRPNTSFCFLDIRSPGLGDTAMYLCATSREIALSSYNEQFFGPGTRLTVL.

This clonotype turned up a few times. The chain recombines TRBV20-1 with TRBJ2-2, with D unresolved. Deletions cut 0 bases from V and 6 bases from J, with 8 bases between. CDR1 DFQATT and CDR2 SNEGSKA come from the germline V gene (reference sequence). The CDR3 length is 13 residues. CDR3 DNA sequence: TGCAGTGCTAGAGATTCGAGAGCCGGGGAGCTGTTTTTT. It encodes CSARDSRAGELFF.

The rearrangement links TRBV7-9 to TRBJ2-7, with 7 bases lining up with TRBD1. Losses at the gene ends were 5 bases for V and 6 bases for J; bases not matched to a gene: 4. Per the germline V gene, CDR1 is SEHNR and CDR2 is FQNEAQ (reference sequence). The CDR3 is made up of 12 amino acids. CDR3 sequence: CASSPGTVEQYF. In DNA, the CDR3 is TGTGCCAGCAGCCCCGGGACAGTCGAGCAGTACTTC.

The CDR3 sequence: CASSLMVGGNRNEQYF. CDR3 in DNA: TGTGCCAGCAGCTTAATGGTCGGAGGGAATAGGAACGAGCAGTACTTC. J is TRBJ2-7 and V is TRBV7-3; D is possibly TRBD2 (6 bases). The germline V and J ends were trimmed by 1 base and 5 bases, with 18 bases remaining between them. Germline-derived CDR1 and CDR2 are SGHTA and FQGTGA. The CDR3 runs to 16 residues.

In DNA form, the CDR3 reads TGTGCCAGCAGTCTTACCGGGACACAGAACACTGAAGCTTTCTTT. Encoded protein: CASSLTGTQNTEAFF. The chain links TRBV2 to TRBJ1-1; D may be TRBD1 (6 bases). From germline, CDR1 is SNHLY and CDR2 FYNNEI. Trimming removed 5 bases at V and 1 base at J, with 14 bases between. The CDR3 totals 15 residues.

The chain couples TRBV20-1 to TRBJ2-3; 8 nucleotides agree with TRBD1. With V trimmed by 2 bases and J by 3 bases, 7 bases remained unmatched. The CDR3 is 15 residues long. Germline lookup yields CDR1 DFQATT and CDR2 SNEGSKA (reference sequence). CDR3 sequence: CSARLYRGRTDTQYF. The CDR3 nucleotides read TGCAGTGCTAGACTTTACAGGGGGAGGACAGATACGCAGTATTTT.

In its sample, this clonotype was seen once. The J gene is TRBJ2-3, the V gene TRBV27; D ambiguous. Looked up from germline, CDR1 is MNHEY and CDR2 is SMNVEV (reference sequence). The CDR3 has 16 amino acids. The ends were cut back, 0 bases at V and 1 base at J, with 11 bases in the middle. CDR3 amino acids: CASSLSGNGGTDTQYF. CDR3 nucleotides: TGTGCCAGCAGTTTATCAGGAAATGGGGGCACAGATACGCAGTATTTT.

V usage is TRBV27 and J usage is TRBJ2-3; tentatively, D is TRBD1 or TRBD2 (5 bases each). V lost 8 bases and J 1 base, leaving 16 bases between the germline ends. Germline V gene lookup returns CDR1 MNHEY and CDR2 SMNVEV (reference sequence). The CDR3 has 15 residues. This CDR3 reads CASSLTGLGTDTQYF. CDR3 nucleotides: TGTGCCAGCTCCCTAACGGGGCTAGGCACAGATACGCAGTATTTT.

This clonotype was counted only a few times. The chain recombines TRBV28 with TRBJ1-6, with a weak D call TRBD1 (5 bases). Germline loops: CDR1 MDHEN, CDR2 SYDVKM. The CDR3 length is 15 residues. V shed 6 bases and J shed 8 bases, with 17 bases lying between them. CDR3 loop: CASSQIGTDYSPLHF. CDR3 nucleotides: TGTGCCAGCAGCCAGATCGGGACGGATTATTCACCCCTCCACTTT.

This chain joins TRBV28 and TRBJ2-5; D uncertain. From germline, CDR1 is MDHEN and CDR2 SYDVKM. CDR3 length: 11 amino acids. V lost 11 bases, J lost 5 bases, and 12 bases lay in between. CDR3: CAASSGETQYF. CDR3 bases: TGTGCCGCGTCCTCCGGGGAGACCCAGTACTTC.

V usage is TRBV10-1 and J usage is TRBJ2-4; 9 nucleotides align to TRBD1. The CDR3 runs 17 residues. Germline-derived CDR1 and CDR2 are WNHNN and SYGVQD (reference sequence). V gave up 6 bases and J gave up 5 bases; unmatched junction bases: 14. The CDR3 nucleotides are TGCGCCAGCAGCTCAATCGTCGAAGGGGACAGGGAAAACATTCAGTACTTC. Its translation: CASSSIVEGDRENIQYF.

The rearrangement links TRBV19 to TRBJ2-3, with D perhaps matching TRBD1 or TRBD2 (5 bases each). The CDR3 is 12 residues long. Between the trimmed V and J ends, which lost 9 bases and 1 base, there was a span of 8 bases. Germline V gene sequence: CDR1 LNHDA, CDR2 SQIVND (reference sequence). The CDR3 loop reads CASRDRTDTQYF. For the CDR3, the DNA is TGTGCCAGCCGGGACCGCACAGATACGCAGTATTTT.

CDR3 region: CSGLQLARDTQYF. In DNA, the CDR3 is TGCAGTGGCCTACAGCTAGCCCGTGATACGCAGTATTTT. The V call is TRBV20-1, the J call TRBJ2-3, with D possibly TRBD2 on 5 matching bases. Germline values: CDR1 DFQATT, CDR2 SNEGSKA (reference sequence). The germline V and J ends were trimmed by 7 bases and 6 bases, with 17 bases remaining between them. The CDR3 is 13 residues long.

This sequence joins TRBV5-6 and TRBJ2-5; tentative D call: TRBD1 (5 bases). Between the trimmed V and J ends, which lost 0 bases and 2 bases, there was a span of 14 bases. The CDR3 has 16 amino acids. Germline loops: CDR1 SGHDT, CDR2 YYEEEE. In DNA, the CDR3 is TGTGCCAGCAGCTTGGAGGGGTTATGGCTACAAGAGACCCAGTACTTC. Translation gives CASSLEGLWLQETQYF.

Written as DNA, the CDR3 is TGTGCCACCAGCATTACAGGGGGCGGTAATGAGCAGTTCTTC. It translates to CATSITGGGNEQFF. The chain couples TRBV28 to TRBJ2-1, with TRBD1 matching over 9 bases. After removal of 10 bases from V and 7 bases from J, the junction contained 11 bases not matched to a gene. The V gene's germline CDR1 is MDHEN and CDR2 SYDVKM. CDR3 size: 14 residues.

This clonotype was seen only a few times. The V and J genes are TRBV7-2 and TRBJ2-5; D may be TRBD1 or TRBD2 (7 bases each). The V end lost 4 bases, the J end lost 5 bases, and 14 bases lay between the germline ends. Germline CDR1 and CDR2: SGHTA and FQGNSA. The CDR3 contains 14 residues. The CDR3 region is CASSYNRGGETQYF. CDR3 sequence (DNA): TGTGCCAGCAGCTACAACAGGGGAGGGGAGACCCAGTACTTC.

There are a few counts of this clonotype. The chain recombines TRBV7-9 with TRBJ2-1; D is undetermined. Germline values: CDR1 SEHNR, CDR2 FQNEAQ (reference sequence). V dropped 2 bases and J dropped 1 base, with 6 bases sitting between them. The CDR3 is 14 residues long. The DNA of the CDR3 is TGTGCCAGCAGCTTAAAGACTTCCTACAATGAGCAGTTCTTC. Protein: CASSLKTSYNEQFF.

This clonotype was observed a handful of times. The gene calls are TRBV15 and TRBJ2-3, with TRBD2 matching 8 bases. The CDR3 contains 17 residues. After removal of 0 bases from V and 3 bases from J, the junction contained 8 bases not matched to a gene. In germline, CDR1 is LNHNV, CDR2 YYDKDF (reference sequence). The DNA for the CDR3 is TGTGCCACCAGCAGAGATACTACCGGGAGGGGGACAGATACGCAGTATTTT. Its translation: CATSRDTTGRGTDTQYF.

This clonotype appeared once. In DNA form, the CDR3 reads TGTGCCAGCAGCACCCGACAGGCGGGACCATACGAGCAGTACTTC. Translating it yields CASSTRQAGPYEQYF. This rearrangement joins TRBV7-2 to TRBJ2-7; either TRBD1 or TRBD2 may fit D (6 bases each). The CDR3 has 15 amino acids. Germline CDR1 is SGHTA and CDR2 is FQGNSA. V lost 5 bases to trimming and J lost 4 bases, with 18 bases between them.

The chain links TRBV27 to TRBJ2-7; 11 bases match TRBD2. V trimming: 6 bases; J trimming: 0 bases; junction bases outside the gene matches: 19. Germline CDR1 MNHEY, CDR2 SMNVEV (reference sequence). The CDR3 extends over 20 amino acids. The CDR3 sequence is CASRGRRGLAVPLSSYEQYF. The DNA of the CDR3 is TGTGCCAGCAGAGGCCGTAGGGGACTAGCGGTTCCGTTGAGCTCCTACGAGCAGTACTTC.

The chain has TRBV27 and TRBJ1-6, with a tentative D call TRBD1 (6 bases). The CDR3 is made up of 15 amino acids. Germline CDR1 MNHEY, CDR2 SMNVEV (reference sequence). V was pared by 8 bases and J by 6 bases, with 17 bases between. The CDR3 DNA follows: TGTGCCAGCGCCCGTCCTCGGGGGCTTAATTCACCCCTCCACTTT. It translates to CASARPRGLNSPLHF.

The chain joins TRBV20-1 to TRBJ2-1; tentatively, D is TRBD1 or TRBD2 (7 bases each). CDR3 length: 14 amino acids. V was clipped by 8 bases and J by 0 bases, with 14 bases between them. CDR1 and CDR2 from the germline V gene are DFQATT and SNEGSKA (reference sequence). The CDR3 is CSTRGEGSYNEQFF. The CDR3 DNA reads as TGCAGTACCAGGGGGGAGGGCTCCTACAATGAGCAGTTCTTC.

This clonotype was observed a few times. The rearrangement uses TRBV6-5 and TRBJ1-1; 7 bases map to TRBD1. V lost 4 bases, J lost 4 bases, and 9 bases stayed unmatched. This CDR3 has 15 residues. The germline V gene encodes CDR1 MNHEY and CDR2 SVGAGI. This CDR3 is CASSLNRGGATEAFF. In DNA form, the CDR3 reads TGTGCCAGCAGTTTAAACAGGGGTGGGGCCACTGAAGCTTTCTTT.

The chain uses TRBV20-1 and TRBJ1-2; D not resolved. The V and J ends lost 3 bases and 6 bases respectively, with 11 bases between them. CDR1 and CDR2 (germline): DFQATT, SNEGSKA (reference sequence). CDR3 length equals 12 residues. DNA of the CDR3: TGCAGTGCTAGTACGACTTTCGATGGCTACACCTTC. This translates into CSASTTFDGYTF.

The CDR3 nucleotides read TGTGCCAGCAGCAAGGCGGGATTCGGGGAGACCCAGTACTTC. This gives the protein CASSKAGFGETQYF. The rearrangement uses TRBV6-2 or TRBV6-3 and TRBJ2-7, with D tentatively TRBD2 (6 bases). The J call is doubtful: the DNA matches TRBJ2-5 better. The V gene's germline CDR1 is MNHEY and CDR2 SVGEGT. This CDR3 region has 14 residues.

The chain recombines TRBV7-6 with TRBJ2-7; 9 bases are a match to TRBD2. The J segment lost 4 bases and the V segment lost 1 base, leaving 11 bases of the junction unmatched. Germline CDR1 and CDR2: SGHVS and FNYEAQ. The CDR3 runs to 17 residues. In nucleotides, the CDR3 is TGTGCCAGCAGCTTAGGTGGGCTAGCGGGATTGGCATACGAGCAGTACTTC. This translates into CASSLGGLAGLAYEQYF.

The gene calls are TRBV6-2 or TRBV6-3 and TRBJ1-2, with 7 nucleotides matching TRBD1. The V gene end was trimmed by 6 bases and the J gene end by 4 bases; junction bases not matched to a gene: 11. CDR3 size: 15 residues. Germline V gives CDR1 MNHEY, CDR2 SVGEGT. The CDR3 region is CASRYRGQGIYGYTF. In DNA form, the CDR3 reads TGTGCCAGCAGGTACAGGGGACAAGGAATCTATGGCTACACCTTC.

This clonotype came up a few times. Here the CDR3 reads CAVRRNRGPDTQYF. In nucleotides, the CDR3 is TGTGCCGTTAGGCGAAACAGGGGGCCGGATACGCAGTATTTT. This chain connects TRBV27 to TRBJ2-3; 9 positions agree with TRBD1. V lost 11 bases to trimming and J lost 6 bases; unmatched junction nucleotides: 12. The CDR3 runs to 14 residues. The germline V gene has CDR1 MNHEY and CDR2 SMNVEV (reference sequence).